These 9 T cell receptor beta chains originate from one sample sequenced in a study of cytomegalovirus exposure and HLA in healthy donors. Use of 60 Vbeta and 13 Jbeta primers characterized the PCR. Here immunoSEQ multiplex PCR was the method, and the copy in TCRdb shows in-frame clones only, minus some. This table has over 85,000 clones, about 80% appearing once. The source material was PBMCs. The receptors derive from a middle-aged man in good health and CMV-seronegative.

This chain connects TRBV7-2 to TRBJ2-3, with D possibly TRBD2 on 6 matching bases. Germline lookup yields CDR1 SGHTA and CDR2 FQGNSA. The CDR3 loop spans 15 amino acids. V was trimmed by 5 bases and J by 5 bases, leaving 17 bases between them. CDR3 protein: CASSRVAGKEDTQYF. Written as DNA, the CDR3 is TGTGCCAGCAGCCGGGTCGCGGGAAAGGAAGATACGCAGTATTTT. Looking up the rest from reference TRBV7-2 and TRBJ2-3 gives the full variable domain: GAGVSQSPSNKVTEKGKDVELRCDPISGHTALYWYRQSLGQGLEFLIYFQGNSAPDKSGLPSDRFSAERTGGSVSTLTIQRTQQEDSAVYLCASSRVAGKEDTQYFGPGTRLTVL.

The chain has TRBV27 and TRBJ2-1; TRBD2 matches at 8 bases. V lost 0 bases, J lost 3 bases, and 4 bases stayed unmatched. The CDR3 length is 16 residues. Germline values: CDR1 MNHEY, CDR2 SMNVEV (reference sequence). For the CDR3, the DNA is TGTGCCAGCAGTTTATCCTCGGGAGGGGTCTACAATGAGCAGTTCTTC. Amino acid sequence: CASSLSSGGVYNEQFF.

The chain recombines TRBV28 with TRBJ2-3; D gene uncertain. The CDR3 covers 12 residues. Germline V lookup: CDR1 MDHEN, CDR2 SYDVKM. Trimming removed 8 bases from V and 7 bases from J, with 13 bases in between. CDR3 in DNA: TGTGCCAGCGGTACGGAGTTGTATACGCAGTATTTT. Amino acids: CASGTELYTQYF.

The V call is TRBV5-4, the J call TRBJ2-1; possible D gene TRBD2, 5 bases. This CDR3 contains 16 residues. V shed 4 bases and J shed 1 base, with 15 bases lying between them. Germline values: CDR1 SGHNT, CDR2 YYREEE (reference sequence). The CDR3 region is CASSLPAGISYNEQFF. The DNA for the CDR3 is TGTGCCAGCAGCCTCCCGGCCGGGATTTCCTACAATGAGCAGTTCTTC.

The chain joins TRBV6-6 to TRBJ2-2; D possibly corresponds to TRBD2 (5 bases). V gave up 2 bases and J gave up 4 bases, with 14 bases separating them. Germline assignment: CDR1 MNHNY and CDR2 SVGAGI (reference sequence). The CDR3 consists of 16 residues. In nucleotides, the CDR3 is TGTGCCAGCAGTTACGATCAGGACTCGAGCACCGGGGAGCTGTTTTTT. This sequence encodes CASSYDQDSSTGELFF.

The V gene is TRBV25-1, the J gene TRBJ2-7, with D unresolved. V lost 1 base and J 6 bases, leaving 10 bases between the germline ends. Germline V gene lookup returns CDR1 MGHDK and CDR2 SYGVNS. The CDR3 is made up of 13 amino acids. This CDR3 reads CASSESRAGEQYF. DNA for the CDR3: TGTGCCAGCAGTGAATCTCGAGCTGGCGAGCAGTACTTC.

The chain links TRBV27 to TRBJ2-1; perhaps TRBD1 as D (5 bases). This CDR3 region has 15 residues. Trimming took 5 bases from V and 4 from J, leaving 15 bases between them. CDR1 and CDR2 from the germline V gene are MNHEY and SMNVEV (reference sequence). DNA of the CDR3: TGTGCCAGCAGTCCCGACAGAGATTTTTACAATGAGCAGTTCTTC. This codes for CASSPDRDFYNEQFF.

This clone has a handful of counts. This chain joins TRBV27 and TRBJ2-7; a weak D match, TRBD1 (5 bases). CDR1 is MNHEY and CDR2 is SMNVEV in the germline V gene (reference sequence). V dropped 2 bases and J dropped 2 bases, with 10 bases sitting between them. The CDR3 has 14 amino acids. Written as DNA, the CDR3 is TGTGCCAGCAGTTTAAAAGGACATACCTACGAGCAGTACTTC. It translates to CASSLKGHTYEQYF.

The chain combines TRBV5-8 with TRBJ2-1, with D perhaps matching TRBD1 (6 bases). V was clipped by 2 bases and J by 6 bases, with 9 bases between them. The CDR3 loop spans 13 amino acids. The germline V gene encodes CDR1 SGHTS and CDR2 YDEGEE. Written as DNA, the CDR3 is TGTGCCAGCAGCTTTTGGGACACCAATGAGCAGTTCTTC. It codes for CASSFWDTNEQFF.